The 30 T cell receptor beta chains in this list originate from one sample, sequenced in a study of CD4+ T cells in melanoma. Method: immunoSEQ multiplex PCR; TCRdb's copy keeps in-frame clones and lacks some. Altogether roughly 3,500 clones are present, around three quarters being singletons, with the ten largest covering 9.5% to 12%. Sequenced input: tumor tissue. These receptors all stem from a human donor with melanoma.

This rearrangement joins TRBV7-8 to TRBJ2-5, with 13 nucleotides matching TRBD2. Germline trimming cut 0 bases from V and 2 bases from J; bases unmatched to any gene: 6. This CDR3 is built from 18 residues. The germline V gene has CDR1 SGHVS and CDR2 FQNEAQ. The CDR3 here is CASSLARLGLAGQETQYF. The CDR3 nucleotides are TGTGCCAGCAGCTTAGCGCGTTTGGGACTAGCGGGGCAAGAGACCCAGTACTTC.

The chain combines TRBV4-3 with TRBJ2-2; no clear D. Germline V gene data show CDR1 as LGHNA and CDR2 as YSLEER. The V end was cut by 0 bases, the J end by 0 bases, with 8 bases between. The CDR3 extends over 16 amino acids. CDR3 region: CASSQEDDANTGELFF. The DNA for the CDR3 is TGCGCCAGCAGCCAAGAGGACGACGCGAACACCGGGGAGCTGTTTTTT.

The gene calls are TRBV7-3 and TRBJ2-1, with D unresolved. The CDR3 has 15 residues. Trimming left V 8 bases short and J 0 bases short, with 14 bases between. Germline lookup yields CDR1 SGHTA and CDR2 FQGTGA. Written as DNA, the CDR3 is TGTGCCAGCGGCTCCTCTCCGAGCTCCTACAATGAGCAGTTCTTC. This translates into CASGSSPSSYNEQFF.

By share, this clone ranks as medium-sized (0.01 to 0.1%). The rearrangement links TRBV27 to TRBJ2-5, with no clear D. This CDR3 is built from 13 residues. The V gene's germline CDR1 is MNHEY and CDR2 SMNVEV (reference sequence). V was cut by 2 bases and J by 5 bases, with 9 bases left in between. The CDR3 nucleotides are TGTGCCAGCAGTTTACTGGGCACGGAGACCCAGTACTTC. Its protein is CASSLLGTETQYF.

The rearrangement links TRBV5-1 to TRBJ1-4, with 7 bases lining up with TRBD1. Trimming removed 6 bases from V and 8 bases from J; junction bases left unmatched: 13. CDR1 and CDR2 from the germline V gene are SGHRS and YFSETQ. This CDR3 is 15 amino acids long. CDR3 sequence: CASNQGGQGTEKLFF. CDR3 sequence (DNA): TGCGCCAGCAACCAGGGGGGGCAGGGGACGGAAAAACTGTTTTTT. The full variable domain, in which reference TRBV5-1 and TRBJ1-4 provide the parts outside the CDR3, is KAGVTQTPRYLIKTRGQQVTLSCSPISGHRSVSWYQQTPGQGLQFLFEYFSETQRNKGNFPGRFSGRQFSNSRSEMNVSTLELGDSALYLCASNQGGQGTEKLFFGSGTQLSVL.

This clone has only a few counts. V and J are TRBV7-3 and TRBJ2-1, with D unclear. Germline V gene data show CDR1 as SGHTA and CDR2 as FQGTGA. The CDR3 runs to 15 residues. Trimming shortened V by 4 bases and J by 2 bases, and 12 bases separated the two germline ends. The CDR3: CASSSSPSTYNEQFF. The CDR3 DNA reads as TGTGCCAGCAGCTCTTCTCCCAGTACCTACAATGAGCAGTTCTTC.

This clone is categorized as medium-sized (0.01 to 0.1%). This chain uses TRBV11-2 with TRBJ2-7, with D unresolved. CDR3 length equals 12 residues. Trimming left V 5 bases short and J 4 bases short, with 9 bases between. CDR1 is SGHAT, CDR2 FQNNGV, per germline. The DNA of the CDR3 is TGTGCCAGCAGCATCAACCTTTACGAGCAGTACTTC. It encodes CASSINLYEQYF.

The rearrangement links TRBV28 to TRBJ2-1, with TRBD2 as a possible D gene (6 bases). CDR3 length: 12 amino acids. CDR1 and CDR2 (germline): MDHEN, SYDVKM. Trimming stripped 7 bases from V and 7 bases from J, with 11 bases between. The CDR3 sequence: CASIGGWNEQFF. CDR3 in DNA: TGTGCCAGCATTGGGGGGTGGAATGAGCAGTTCTTC.

CDR3 nucleotides: TGTGCCATCAGTGACCCAGCAGCGGGAGGTTCAGATACGCAGTATTTT. Amino acids: CAISDPAAGGSDTQYF. This chain uses TRBV10-3 with TRBJ2-3; 9 bases map to TRBD2. The CDR3 extends over 16 amino acids. The germline V gene has CDR1 ENHRY and CDR2 SYGVKD. V was pared by 3 bases and J by 4 bases, with 8 bases of the junction left unmatched.

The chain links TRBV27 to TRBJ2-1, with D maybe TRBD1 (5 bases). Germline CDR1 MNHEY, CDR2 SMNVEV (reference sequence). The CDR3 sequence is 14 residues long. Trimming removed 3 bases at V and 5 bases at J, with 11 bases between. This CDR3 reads CASSFLGQNNEQFF. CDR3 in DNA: TGTGCCAGCAGTTTTTTAGGACAAAACAATGAGCAGTTCTTC.

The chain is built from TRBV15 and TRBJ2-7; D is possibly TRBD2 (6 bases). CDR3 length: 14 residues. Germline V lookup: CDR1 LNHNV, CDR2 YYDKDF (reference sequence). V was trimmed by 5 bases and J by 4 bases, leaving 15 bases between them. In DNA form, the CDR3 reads TGTGCCACCAGCGAGACTCCGGGAGATTACGAGCAGTACTTC. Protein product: CATSETPGDYEQYF.

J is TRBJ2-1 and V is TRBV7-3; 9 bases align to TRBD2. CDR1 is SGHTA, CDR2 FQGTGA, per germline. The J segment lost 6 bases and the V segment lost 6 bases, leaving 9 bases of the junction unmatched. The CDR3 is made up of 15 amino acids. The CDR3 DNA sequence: TGTGCCAGCAGACCACAGGCTAGCGGGATCAATGAGCAGTTCTTC. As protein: CASRPQASGINEQFF.

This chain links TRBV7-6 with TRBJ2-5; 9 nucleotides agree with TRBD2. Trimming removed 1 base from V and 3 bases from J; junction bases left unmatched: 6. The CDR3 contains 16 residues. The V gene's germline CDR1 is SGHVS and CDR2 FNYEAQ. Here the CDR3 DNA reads TGTGCCAGCAGCTTAGTAAGGCTAGCGGGGAAAGAGACCCAGTACTTC. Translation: CASSLVRLAGKETQYF.

The CDR3 coding sequence is TGCACCAGCAGCTCACGGACTAGCGGGGGCGCCTACAATGAGCAGTTCTTC. Protein: CTSSSRTSGGAYNEQFF. J is TRBJ2-1 and V is TRBV1; the DNA was not used to check the table's D call, TRBD2. TRBV1 is reported as a pseudogene. The CDR3 covers 17 residues.

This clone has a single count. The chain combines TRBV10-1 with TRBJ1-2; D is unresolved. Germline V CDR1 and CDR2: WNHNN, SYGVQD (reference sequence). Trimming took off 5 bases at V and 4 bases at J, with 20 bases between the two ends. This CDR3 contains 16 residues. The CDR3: CASSYPSSRKTYGYTF. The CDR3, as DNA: TGCGCCAGCAGTTATCCGTCATCGCGAAAGACCTATGGCTACACCTTC.

In DNA, the CDR3 is TGTGCCAGCAGCGCCCCCCCTAGCGGGCGGAACACCGGGGAGCTGTTTTTT. Protein product: CASSAPPSGRNTGELFF. The rearrangement joins TRBV9 to TRBJ2-2; TRBD2 matches at 8 bases. CDR1 and CDR2 (germline): SGDLS, YYNGEE. The CDR3 spans 17 residues. V lost 3 bases and J lost 1; bases outside the gene matches: 8. Full variable domain (rest looked up from reference TRBV9 and TRBJ2-2): DSGVTQTPKHLITATGQRVTLRCSPRSGDLSVYWYQQSLDQGLQFLIQYYNGEERAKGNILERFSAQQFPDLHSELNLSSLELGDSALYFCASSAPPSGRNTGELFFGEGSRLTVL.

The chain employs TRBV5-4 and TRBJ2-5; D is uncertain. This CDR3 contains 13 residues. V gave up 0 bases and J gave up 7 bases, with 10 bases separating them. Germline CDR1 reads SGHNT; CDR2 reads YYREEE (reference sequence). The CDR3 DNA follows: TGTGCCAGCAGCTTGGCCGGCCCCGGGACCCAGTACTTC. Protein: CASSLAGPGTQYF.

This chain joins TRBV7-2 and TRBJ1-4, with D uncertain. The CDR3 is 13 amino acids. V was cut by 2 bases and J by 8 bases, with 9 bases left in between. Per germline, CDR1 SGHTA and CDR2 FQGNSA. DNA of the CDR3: TGTGCCAGCAGCTTAATCGGGAGGGAAAAACTGTTTTTT. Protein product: CASSLIGREKLFF.

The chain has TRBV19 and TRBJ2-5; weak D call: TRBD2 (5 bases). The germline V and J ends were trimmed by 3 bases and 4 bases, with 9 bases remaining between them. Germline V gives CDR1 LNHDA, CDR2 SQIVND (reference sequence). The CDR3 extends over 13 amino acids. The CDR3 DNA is TGTGCCAGTAGTATTGTGGGAGTAGAGACCCAGTACTTC. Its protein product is CASSIVGVETQYF.

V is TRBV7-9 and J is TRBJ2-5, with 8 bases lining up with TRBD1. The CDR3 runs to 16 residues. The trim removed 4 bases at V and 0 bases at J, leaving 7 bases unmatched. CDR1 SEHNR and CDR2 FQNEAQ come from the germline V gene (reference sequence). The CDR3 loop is CASSCTGGLYQETQYF. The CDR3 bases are TGTGCCAGCAGCTGCACAGGGGGTCTGTACCAAGAGACCCAGTACTTC.

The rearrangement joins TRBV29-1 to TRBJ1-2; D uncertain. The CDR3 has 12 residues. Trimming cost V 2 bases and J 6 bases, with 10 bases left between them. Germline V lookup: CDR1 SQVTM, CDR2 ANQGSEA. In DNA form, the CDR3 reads TGCAGCGTTGAACGGAATCTGGATGGCTACACCTTC. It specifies CSVERNLDGYTF.

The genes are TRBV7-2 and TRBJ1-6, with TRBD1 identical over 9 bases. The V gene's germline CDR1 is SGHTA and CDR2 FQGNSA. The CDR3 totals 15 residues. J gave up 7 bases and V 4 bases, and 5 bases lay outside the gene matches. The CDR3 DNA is TGTGCCAGCAGCTCACCGGGACAGGGAAATTCACCCCTCCACTTT. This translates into CASSSPGQGNSPLHF.

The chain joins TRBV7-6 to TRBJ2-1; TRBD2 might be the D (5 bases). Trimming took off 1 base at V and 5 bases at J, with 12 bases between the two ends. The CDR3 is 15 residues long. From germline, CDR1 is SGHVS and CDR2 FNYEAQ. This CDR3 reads CASSLEPSPNNEQFF. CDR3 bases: TGTGCCAGCAGCTTAGAACCTAGCCCCAACAATGAGCAGTTCTTC. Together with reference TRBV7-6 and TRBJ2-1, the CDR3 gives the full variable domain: GAGVSQSPRYKVTKRGQDVALRCDPISGHVSLYWYRQALGQGPEFLTYFNYEAQQDKSGLPNDRFSAERPEGSISTLTIQRTEQRDSAMYRCASSLEPSPNNEQFFGPGTRLTVL.

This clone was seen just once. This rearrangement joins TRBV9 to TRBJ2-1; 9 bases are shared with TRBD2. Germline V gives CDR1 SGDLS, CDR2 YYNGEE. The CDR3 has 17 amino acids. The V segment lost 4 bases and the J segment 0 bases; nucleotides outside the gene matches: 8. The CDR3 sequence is CASSRFSSGSSYNEQFF. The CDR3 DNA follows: TGTGCCAGCAGCCGCTTTAGTAGCGGGAGCTCCTACAATGAGCAGTTCTTC.

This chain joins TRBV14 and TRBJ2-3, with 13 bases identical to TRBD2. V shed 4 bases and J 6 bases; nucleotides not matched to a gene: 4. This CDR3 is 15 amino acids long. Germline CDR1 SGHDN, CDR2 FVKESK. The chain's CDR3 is CASSRTSGRIDTQYF. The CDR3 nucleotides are TGTGCCAGCAGCCGGACTAGCGGGAGAATCGATACGCAGTATTTT.

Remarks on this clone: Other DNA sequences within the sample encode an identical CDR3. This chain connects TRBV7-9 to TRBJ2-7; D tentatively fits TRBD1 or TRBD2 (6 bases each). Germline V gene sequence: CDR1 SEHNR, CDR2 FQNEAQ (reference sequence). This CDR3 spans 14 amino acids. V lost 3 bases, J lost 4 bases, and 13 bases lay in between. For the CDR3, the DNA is TGTGCCAGCAGCTTCACCGGGGGCTCTTACGAGCAGTACTTC. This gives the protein CASSFTGGSYEQYF.

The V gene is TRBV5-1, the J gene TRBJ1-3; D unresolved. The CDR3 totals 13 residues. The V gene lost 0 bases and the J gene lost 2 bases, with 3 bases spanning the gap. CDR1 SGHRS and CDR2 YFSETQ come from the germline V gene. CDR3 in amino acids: CASSLGAGNTIYF. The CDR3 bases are TGCGCCAGCAGCTTGGGGGCTGGAAACACCATATATTTT.

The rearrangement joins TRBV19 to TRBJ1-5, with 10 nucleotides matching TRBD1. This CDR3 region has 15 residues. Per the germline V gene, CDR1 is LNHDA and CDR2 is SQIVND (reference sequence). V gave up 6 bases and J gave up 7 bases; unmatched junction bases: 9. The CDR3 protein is CASRMTGGGLQPQHF. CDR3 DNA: TGTGCCAGTAGAATGACAGGGGGCGGTTTACAGCCCCAGCATTTT.

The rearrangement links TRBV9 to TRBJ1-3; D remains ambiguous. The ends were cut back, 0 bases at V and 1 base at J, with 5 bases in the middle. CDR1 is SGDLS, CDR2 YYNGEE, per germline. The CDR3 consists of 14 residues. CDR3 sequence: CASSVVGSGNTIYF. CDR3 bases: TGTGCCAGCAGCGTAGTTGGATCTGGAAACACCATATATTTT.

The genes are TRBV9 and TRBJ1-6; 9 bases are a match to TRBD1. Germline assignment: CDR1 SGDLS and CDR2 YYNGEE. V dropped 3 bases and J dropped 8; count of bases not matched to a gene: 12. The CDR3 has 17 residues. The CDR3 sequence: CASSASLGTGIDSPLHF. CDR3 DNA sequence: TGTGCCAGCAGCGCGAGTTTAGGGACAGGGATTGATTCACCCCTCCACTTT.